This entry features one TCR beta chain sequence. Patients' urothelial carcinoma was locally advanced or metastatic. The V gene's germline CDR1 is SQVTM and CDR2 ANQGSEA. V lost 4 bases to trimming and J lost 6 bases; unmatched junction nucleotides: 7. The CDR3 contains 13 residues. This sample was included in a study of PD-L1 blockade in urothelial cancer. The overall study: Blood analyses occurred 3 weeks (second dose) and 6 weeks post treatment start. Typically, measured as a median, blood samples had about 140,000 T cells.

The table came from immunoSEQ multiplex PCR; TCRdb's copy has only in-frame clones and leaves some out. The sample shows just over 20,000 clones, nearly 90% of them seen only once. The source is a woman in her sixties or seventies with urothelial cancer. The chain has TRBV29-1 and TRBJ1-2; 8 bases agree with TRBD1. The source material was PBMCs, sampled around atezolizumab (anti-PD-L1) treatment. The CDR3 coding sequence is TGCAGCGTTGTAGAGCAGGGGGCTAATGGCTACACCTTC. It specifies CSVVEQGANGYTF.